Listed below are T cell receptor beta chains from one sample, sequenced in a study of Graves' ophthalmopathy and Graves' hyperthyroidism. TCRdb reprocessed the multiplex PCR reads with MiXCR, giving one entry per CDR3 protein. The table records approximately 1.2 million distinct CDR3 sequences, around a third of them present only once. Sequences were obtained from peripheral blood or thyroid tissue (not recorded which). These receptors came from an adult man with Graves' hyperthyroidism. CDR3s include the opening cysteine and the closing phenylalanine or tryptophan. Each record gives: clone size, J gene, V gene, D gene, CDR3 DNA, CDR3 protein. D genes are given only for firm matches. Size tells how often a clone was seen (once, few, many) or the class of an expanded clone, and some rows leave it out.

clone size: many
J gene: TRBJ1-4
V gene: TRBV2
D gene: NA
CDR3 DNA: TGTGCCAGCAGTGAAGTGGGGGCTTTGGGCGACAAACTGTTTTTT
CDR3 protein: CASSEVGALGDKLFF

clone size: NA
J gene: TRBJ1-1
V gene: TRBV28
D gene: NA
CDR3 DNA: TGTGCCAGTAACACAGTGAACACTGAAGCTTTCTTT
CDR3 protein: CASNTVNTEAFF

clone size: many
J gene: TRBJ2-7
V gene: TRBV6-5
D gene: NA
CDR3 DNA: TGTGCCAGCAGTTACTCGACGTCGGGACTGCAGTACTTC
CDR3 protein: CASSYSTSGLQYF

clone size: few
J gene: TRBJ2-7
V gene: TRBV15
D gene: NA
CDR3 DNA: TGTGCCACCAGCAGGCAGGGGATATCCTACGAGCAGTACTTC
CDR3 protein: CATSRQGISYEQYF

clone size: NA
J gene: TRBJ2-5
V gene: TRBV20-1
D gene: NA
CDR3 DNA: TGCAGTGCTAGAGCCTGGCGGACCAGACCGGAGACCCAGTACTTC
CDR3 protein: CSARAWRTRPETQYF

clone size: NA
J gene: TRBJ2-2
V gene: TRBV7-8
D gene: NA
CDR3 DNA: TGTGCCAGCAGCTTTTCAGTGCAGGACAAGAACACCGGGGAGCTGTTTTTT
CDR3 protein: CASSFSVQDKNTGELFF

clone size: many
J gene: TRBJ1-2
V gene: TRBV20-1
D gene: NA
CDR3 DNA: TGCAGTGCTCTCCGAGACGGGGTAAACTATGGCTACACCTTC
CDR3 protein: CSALRDGVNYGYTF

clone size: many
J gene: TRBJ2-5
V gene: TRBV29-1
D gene: NA
CDR3 DNA: TGCAGCGTTGGACAGAAAGTCGGGGAGACCCAGTACTTC
CDR3 protein: CSVGQKVGETQYF

clone size: many
J gene: TRBJ2-5
V gene: TRBV24-1
D gene: TRBD1
CDR3 DNA: TGTGCCACCAGTGAAACAGGGGGCCAAGAGACCCAGTACTTC
CDR3 protein: CATSETGGQETQYF

clone size: NA
J gene: TRBJ1-1
V gene: TRBV29-1
D gene: NA
CDR3 DNA: TGCAGCGTCCTAAACAGCCGCGGAGGCGGTGGGGACACTGAAGCTTTCTTT
CDR3 protein: CSVLNSRGGGGDTEAFF

clone size: NA
J gene: TRBJ1-5
V gene: TRBV30
D gene: NA
CDR3 DNA: TGTGCCTGGAGAGAATTTGGGTGGGGATCGGGCAATCAGCCCCAGCATTTT
CDR3 protein: CAWREFGWGSGNQPQHF

clone size: many
J gene: TRBJ2-7
V gene: TRBV25-1
D gene: TRBD1
CDR3 DNA: TGTGCCACCAGACGACAGGGTGGGCTCGAGCAGTACTTC
CDR3 protein: CATRRQGGLEQYF

clone size: many
J gene: TRBJ1-2
V gene: TRBV6-4
D gene: TRBD1
CDR3 DNA: TGTGCCAGCAGTCCCGACAGGGGGCAAGGCTACACCTTC
CDR3 protein: CASSPDRGQGYTF

clone size: many
J gene: TRBJ2-2
V gene: TRBV7-2
D gene: TRBD1
CDR3 DNA: TGTGCCAGCAGCTTTCAACCAGGGACAGGGAACACCGGGGAGCTGTTTTTT
CDR3 protein: CASSFQPGTGNTGELFF

clone size: NA
J gene: TRBJ1-1
V gene: TRBV5-5
D gene: NA
CDR3 DNA: TGTGCCAGCAGCTTGACCGGAGGGTTTCGGGATAACACTGAAGCTTTCTTT
CDR3 protein: CASSLTGGFRDNTEAFF

clone size: many
J gene: TRBJ2-7
V gene: TRBV6-5
D gene: TRBD1
CDR3 DNA: TGTGCCAGCAGCCGGACAGGGCTTACCCCTGAGCAGTACTTC
CDR3 protein: CASSRTGLTPEQYF

clone size: many
J gene: TRBJ2-6
V gene: TRBV4-3
D gene: NA
CDR3 DNA: TGCGCCAGCAGCAGAACAGGGCGTCGCACTGGGGCCAACGTCCTGACTTTC
CDR3 protein: CASSRTGRRTGANVLTF

clone size: few
J gene: TRBJ1-2
V gene: TRBV6-5
D gene: NA
CDR3 DNA: TGTGCCAGCAGTTTCTCTCCGCCAGTCGGTCGCTCTGGCTACACCTTC
CDR3 protein: CASSFSPPVGRSGYTF

clone size: many
J gene: TRBJ2-7
V gene: TRBV29-1
D gene: NA
CDR3 DNA: TGCAGCGTTACTTTCCGGGCCACAGAAGGCGAGCAGTACTTC
CDR3 protein: CSVTFRATEGEQYF

clone size: few
J gene: TRBJ2-2
V gene: TRBV10-3
D gene: NA
CDR3 DNA: TGTGCCATCAGTGACCCGGGACATCCGAACACCGGGGAGCTGTTTTTT
CDR3 protein: CAISDPGHPNTGELFF

clone size: many
J gene: TRBJ2-2
V gene: TRBV29-1
D gene: NA
CDR3 DNA: TGCAGCGCCCGGTGGAACACCGGGGAGCTGTTTTTT
CDR3 protein: CSARWNTGELFF

clone size: once
J gene: TRBJ2-7
V gene: TRBV9
D gene: NA
CDR3 DNA: TGTGCCAGCAGCCCCAGGGGGGGGGGACCTCTCGAGCAGTACTTC
CDR3 protein: CASSPRGGGPLEQYF

clone size: few
J gene: TRBJ2-5
V gene: TRBV10-2
D gene: TRBD2
CDR3 DNA: TGCGCCAGCACTCGAGCGGGAGTCCGTCAAGAGACCCAGTACTTC
CDR3 protein: CASTRAGVRQETQYF

clone size: many
J gene: TRBJ2-7
V gene: TRBV20-1
D gene: TRBD2
CDR3 DNA: TGCAGTGCTTTTAGCGGGAGCTCCTACGAGCAGTACTTC
CDR3 protein: CSAFSGSSYEQYF

clone size: NA
J gene: TRBJ1-5
V gene: TRBV10-3
D gene: NA
CDR3 DNA: TGTGCCACCGACGCGGACAGCAATCAGCCCCAGCATTTT
CDR3 protein: CATDADSNQPQHF

clone size: many
J gene: TRBJ2-7
V gene: TRBV2
D gene: NA
CDR3 DNA: TGTGCCAGGGCCAACAGGGACTCCTACGAGCAGTACTTC
CDR3 protein: CARANRDSYEQYF

clone size: few
J gene: TRBJ1-4
V gene: TRBV19
D gene: NA
CDR3 DNA: TGTGCCAGTAGCCCCGCTACGGGGTGGGGAGAAAAACTGTTTTTT
CDR3 protein: CASSPATGWGEKLFF

clone size: NA
J gene: TRBJ1-2
V gene: TRBV14
D gene: NA
CDR3 DNA: TGTGCCAGCAGCCAAGTGGATGGCTACACCTTC
CDR3 protein: CASSQVDGYTF

clone size: NA
J gene: TRBJ1-1
V gene: TRBV14
D gene: NA
CDR3 DNA: TGTGCCAGCAGCCAAGAGAGGGGTTCGGGGACTGAAGCTTTCTTT
CDR3 protein: CASSQERGSGTEAFF

clone size: NA
J gene: TRBJ1-6
V gene: TRBV10-3
D gene: NA
CDR3 DNA: TGTGCCATCAGCGCATTTAGCGGGACAATTAATTCACCCCTCCACTTT
CDR3 protein: CAISAFSGTINSPLHF

clone size: many
J gene: TRBJ2-7
V gene: TRBV29-1
D gene: NA
CDR3 DNA: TGCAGCGTTTTTGGCGGAATGTCTTCCTACGAGCAGTACTTC
CDR3 protein: CSVFGGMSSYEQYF

clone size: once
J gene: TRBJ2-2
V gene: TRBV20-1
D gene: TRBD1
CDR3 DNA: TGCAGTGCTGAGGGGACAGCGAACACCGGGGAGCTGTTTTTT
CDR3 protein: CSAEGTANTGELFF

clone size: many
J gene: TRBJ2-7
V gene: TRBV29-1
D gene: TRBD1
CDR3 DNA: TGCAGCGTTTTCAGGGGGAGCTCCTACGAGCAGTACTTC
CDR3 protein: CSVFRGSSYEQYF

clone size: many
J gene: TRBJ1-1
V gene: TRBV12-3/TRBV12-4
D gene: NA
CDR3 DNA: TGTGCCAGCAGTTTGCTCAGTAAAAGTGAAGCTTTCTTT
CDR3 protein: CASSLLSKSEAFF

clone size: few
J gene: TRBJ1-6
V gene: TRBV5-8
D gene: TRBD1
CDR3 DNA: TGTGCCAGCAGCCTCGAACAGGGGGCCCCGAATTCACCCCTCCACTTT
CDR3 protein: CASSLEQGAPNSPLHF

clone size: NA
J gene: TRBJ1-2
V gene: TRBV20-1
D gene: TRBD1
CDR3 DNA: TGCAGTGCTAGGGAAAGACAGGGCTATGGCTACACCTTC
CDR3 protein: CSARERQGYGYTF

clone size: many
J gene: TRBJ2-5
V gene: TRBV25-1
D gene: TRBD2
CDR3 DNA: TGTGCCAGCAGTGCCGTAGCCGGACTAGCGGGAATACACCAAGAGACCCAGTACTTC
CDR3 protein: CASSAVAGLAGIHQETQYF

clone size: many
J gene: TRBJ2-5
V gene: TRBV20-1
D gene: NA
CDR3 DNA: TGCAGTGCTATCATAGAGACCCAGTACTTC
CDR3 protein: CSAIIETQYF

clone size: NA
J gene: TRBJ2-5
V gene: TRBV29-1
D gene: TRBD1
CDR3 DNA: TGCAGCGTCAGTGCTGGGGCAGGGGGCGGGGAGACCCAGTACTTC
CDR3 protein: CSVSAGAGGGETQYF

clone size: many
J gene: TRBJ2-7
V gene: TRBV24-1
D gene: NA
CDR3 DNA: TGTGCCACCAGTGACAGACATGGCGAGCAGTACTTC
CDR3 protein: CATSDRHGEQYF

clone size: few
J gene: TRBJ1-2
V gene: TRBV2
D gene: NA
CDR3 DNA: TGTGCCAGCAGTTTGATCGGACAGAGCCTTAACTATGGCTACACCTTC
CDR3 protein: CASSLIGQSLNYGYTF

clone size: NA
J gene: TRBJ2-6
V gene: TRBV19
D gene: NA
CDR3 DNA: TGTGCCAGTAGTCAGGACAGTGTCCTGACTTTC
CDR3 protein: CASSQDSVLTF

clone size: many
J gene: TRBJ1-5
V gene: TRBV20-1
D gene: TRBD1
CDR3 DNA: TGCAGTGCTAAAGAGACAGGGCAAAATCAGCCCCAGCATTTT
CDR3 protein: CSAKETGQNQPQHF

clone size: few
J gene: TRBJ2-5
V gene: TRBV4-1
D gene: TRBD1
CDR3 DNA: TGCGCCAGCAGCCAAGAGATTGCCGGGACAGGAGAGACCCAGTACTTC
CDR3 protein: CASSQEIAGTGETQYF

clone size: few
J gene: TRBJ2-3
V gene: TRBV29-1
D gene: TRBD1
CDR3 DNA: TGCAGCGGGAACAGGGGACCAGATACGCAGTATTTT
CDR3 protein: CSGNRGPDTQYF

clone size: once
J gene: TRBJ2-6
V gene: TRBV11-2
D gene: NA
CDR3 DNA: TGTGCCAGCAGCTTAGAGCGGGCGGCCGTCCTGACTTTC
CDR3 protein: CASSLERAAVLTF

clone size: few
J gene: TRBJ1-6
V gene: TRBV20-1
D gene: TRBD1
CDR3 DNA: TGCAGTGCTAGGTTTCCAGGGGGCGATCCTTCACCCCTCCACTTT
CDR3 protein: CSARFPGGDPSPLHF

clone size: many
J gene: TRBJ2-2
V gene: TRBV9
D gene: NA
CDR3 DNA: TGTGCCAGCAGCGTAGGCGGATCACTTCCCGGGGAGCTGTTTTTT
CDR3 protein: CASSVGGSLPGELFF

clone size: many
J gene: TRBJ2-7
V gene: TRBV20-1
D gene: TRBD1
CDR3 DNA: TGCAGTGCTAGACCTTCGGACAGGTCCTACGAGCAGTACTTC
CDR3 protein: CSARPSDRSYEQYF

clone size: NA
J gene: TRBJ2-7
V gene: TRBV30
D gene: NA
CDR3 DNA: TGTGCCTGGAGGGACAACCTTGGGGAGCAGTACTTC
CDR3 protein: CAWRDNLGEQYF

clone size: few
J gene: TRBJ2-7
V gene: TRBV3-1
D gene: NA
CDR3 DNA: TGTGCCAGCAGCCATCGGCGTCTTTCGCCCTACGAGCAGTACTTC
CDR3 protein: CASSHRRLSPYEQYF

clone size: many
J gene: TRBJ2-5
V gene: TRBV10-3
D gene: TRBD2
CDR3 DNA: TGTGCCATCAAAGGGACTAGCGAGACTACACAAGAGACCCAGTACTTC
CDR3 protein: CAIKGTSETTQETQYF

clone size: many
J gene: TRBJ2-2
V gene: TRBV19
D gene: NA
CDR3 DNA: TGTGCCAGTACCTCGGGCTGGGAGGACACCGGGGAGCTGTTTTTT
CDR3 protein: CASTSGWEDTGELFF